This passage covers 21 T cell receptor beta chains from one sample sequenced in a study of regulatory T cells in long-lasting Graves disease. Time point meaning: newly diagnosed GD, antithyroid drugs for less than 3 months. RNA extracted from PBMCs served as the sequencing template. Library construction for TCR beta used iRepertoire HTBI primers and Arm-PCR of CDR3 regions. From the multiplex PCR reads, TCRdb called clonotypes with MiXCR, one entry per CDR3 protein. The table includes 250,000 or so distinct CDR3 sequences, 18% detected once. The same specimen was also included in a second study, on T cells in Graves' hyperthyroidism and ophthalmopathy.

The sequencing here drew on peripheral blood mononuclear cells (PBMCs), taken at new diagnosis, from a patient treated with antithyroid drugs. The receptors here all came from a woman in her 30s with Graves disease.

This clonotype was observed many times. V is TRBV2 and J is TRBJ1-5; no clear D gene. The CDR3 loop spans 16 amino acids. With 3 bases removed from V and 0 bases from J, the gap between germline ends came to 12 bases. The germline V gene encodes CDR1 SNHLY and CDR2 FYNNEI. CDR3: CASSEDPATSNQPQHF. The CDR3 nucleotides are TGTGCCAGCAGTGAGGATCCCGCCACTAGCAATCAGCCCCAGCATTTT.

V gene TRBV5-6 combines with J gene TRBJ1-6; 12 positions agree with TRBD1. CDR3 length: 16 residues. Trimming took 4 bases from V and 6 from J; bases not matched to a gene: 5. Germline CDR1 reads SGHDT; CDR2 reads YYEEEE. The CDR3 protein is CASSGDRGQVNSPLHF. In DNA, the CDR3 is TGTGCCAGCAGCGGGGACAGGGGGCAGGTTAATTCACCCCTCCACTTT.

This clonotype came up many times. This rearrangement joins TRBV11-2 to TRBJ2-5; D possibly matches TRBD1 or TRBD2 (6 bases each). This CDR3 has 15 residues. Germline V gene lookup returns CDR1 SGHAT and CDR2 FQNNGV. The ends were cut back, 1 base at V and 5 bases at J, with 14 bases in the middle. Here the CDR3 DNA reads TGTGCCAGCAGCTTAGTAGGGCTGGGGGGCGAGACCCAGTACTTC. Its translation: CASSLVGLGGETQYF.

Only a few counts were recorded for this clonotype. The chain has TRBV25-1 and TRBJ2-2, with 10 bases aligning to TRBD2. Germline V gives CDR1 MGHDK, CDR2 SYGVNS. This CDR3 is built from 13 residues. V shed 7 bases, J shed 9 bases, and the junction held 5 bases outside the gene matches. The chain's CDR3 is CASTSGGERELFF. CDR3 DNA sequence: TGTGCCAGCACTAGCGGGGGTGAACGGGAGCTGTTTTTT.

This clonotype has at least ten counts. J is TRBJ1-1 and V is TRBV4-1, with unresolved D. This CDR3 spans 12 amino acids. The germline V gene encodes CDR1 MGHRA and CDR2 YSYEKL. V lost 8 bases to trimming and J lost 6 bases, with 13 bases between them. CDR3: CASGSGIPEAFF. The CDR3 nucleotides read TGCGCCAGCGGATCGGGGATCCCTGAAGCTTTCTTT.

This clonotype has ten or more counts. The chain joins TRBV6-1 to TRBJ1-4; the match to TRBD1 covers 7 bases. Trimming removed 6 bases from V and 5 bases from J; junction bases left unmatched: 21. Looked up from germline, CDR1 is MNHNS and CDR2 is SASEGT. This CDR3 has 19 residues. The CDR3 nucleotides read TGTGCCAGCAGCGATCCGGGGACAGAACTCCTCCGGCGGAATGAAAAACTGTTTTTT. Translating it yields CASSDPGTELLRRNEKLFF.

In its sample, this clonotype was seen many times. For the CDR3, the DNA is TGTGTAACGGGACCTAACACTGAAGCTTTCTTT. This gives the protein CVTGPNTEAFF. The J gene is TRBJ1-1, the V gene TRBV6-1, with D tentatively TRBD1 (5 bases). The CDR3 spans 11 residues. The germline V gene has CDR1 MNHNS and CDR2 SASEGT.

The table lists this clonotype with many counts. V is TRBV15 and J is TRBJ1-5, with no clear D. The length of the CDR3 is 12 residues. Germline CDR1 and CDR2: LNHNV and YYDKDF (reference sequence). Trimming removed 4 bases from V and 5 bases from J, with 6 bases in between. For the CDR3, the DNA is TGTGCCACCAGCACCAGGCATCAGCCCCAGCATTTT. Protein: CATSTRHQPQHF.

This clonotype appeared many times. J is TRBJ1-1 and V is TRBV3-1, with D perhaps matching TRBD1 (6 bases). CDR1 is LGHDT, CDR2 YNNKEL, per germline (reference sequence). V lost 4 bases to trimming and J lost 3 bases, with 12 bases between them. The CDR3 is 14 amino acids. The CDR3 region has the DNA TGTGCCAGCAGCCTGGGGGCTCTTGACACTGAAGCTTTCTTT. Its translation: CASSLGALDTEAFF.

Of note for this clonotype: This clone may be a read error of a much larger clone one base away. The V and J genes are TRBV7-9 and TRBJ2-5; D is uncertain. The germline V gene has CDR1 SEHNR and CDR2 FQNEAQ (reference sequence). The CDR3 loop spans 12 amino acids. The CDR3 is CAGSRQLETQYF. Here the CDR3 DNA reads TGTGCCGGCAGCCGCCAACTGGAGACCCAGTACTTC.

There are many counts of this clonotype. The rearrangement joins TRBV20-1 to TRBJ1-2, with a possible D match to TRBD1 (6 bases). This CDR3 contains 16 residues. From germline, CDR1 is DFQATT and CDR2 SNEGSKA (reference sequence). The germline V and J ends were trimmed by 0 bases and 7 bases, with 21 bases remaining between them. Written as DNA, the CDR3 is TGCAGTGCTAGAGATCTAGGGGGACGACAGGCCGGTGGCTACACCTTC. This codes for CSARDLGGRQAGGYTF.

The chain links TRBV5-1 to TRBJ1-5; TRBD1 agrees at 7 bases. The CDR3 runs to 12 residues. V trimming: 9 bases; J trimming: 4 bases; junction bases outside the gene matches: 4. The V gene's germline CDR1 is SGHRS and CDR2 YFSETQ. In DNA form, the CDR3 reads TGCGCCATTCCACAGGGGAATCAGCCCCAGCATTTT. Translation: CAIPQGNQPQHF.

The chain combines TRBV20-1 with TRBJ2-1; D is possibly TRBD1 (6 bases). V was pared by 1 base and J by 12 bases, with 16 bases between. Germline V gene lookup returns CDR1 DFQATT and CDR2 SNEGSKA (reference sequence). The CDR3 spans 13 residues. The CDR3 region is CSARVEQGTRQFF. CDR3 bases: TGCAGTGCTAGAGTAGAGCAGGGGACCCGGCAGTTCTTC.

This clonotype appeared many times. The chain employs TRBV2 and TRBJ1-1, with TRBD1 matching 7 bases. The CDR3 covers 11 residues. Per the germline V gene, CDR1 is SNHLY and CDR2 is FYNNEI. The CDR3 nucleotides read TGTGCTCCAGCCAGGGGGACTGAAGCTTTCTTT. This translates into CAPARGTEAFF.

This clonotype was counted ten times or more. In DNA form, the CDR3 reads TGCGCCAGCAGCCAAGGATTGTGGACAGGGGACACTGAAGCTTTCTTT. It encodes CASSQGLWTGDTEAFF. This chain joins TRBV4-1 and TRBJ1-1; 9 bases align to TRBD1. Trimming at V came to 1 base and at J to 3 bases, leaving 6 bases not matched to a gene. Germline loops: CDR1 MGHRA, CDR2 YSYEKL. The CDR3 runs 16 residues.

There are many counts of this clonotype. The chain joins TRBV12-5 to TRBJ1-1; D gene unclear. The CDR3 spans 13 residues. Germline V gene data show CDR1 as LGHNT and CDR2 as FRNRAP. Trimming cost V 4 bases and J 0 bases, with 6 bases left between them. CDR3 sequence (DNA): TGTGCTAGTGGTTGGGGAGTGAACACTGAAGCTTTCTTT. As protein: CASGWGVNTEAFF.

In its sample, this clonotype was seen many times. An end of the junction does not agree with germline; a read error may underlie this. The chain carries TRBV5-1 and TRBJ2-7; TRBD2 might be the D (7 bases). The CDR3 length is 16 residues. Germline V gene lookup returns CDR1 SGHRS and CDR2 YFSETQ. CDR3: CASSLALSRGALEQYF. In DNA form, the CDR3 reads TGTGCCAGCAGCTTGGCACTCTCCCGGGGGGCGTTGGAGCAGTACTTC.

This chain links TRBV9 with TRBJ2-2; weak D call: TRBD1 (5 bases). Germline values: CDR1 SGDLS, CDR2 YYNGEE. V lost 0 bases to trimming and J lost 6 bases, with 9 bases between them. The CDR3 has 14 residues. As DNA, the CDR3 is TGTGCCAGCAGCGTAGCAGGGTACGCCGGGGAGCTGTTTTTT. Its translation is CASSVAGYAGELFF. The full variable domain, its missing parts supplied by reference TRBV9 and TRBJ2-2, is DSGVTQTPKHLITATGQRVTLRCSPRSGDLSVYWYQQSLDQGLQFLIQYYNGEERAKGNILERFSAQQFPDLHSELNLSSLELGDSALYFCASSVAGYAGELFFGEGSRLTVL.

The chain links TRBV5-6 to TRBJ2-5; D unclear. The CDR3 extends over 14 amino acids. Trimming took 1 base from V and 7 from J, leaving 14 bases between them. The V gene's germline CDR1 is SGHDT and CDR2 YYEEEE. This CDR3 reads CASSLLLAEGTQYF. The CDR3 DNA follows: TGTGCCAGCAGCTTGTTGTTAGCTGAAGGGACCCAGTACTTC.

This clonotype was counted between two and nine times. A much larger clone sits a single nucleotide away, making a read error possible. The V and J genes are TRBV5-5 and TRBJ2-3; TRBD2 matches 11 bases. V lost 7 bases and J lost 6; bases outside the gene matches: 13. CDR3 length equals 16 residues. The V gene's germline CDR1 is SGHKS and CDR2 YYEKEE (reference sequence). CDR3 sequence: CASGRSGGVLWDTQYF. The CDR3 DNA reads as TGTGCCAGCGGCCGTAGCGGGGGGGTTTTATGGGATACGCAGTATTTT.

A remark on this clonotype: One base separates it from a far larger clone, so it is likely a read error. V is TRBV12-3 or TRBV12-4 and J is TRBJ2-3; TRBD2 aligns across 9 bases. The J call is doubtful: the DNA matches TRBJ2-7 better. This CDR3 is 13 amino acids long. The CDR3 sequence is CASSWRGGYEQYF. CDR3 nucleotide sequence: TGTGCCAGCAGCTGGCGGGGGGGCTACGAGCAGTACTTC.